This record concerns one T cell receptor (beta chain) sequence. Its specificity is unknown. Assay used: immunoSEQ multiplex PCR; TCRdb lists only in-frame clones, some missing. Among tens of thousands of clones listed, roughly 84% were seen once. The data were taken from a study of memory CD4+ T cells and cytomegalovirus serostatus. Study-wide context: This sample comes from healthy Belgian adults, eight or nine CMV seropositive, 20 to 25 seronegative.

Study results and caveats: The CMV-associated TCR signature appears largely within the CD4+ memory repertoire.

Single viable CD3+CD4+CD8-CD45RO+ cells were sorted as the memory CD4+ T cells. The specimen sequenced was memory CD4+ T cells from blood. This clonotype was obtained from an adult in good health and CMV-seronegative. Some clones in this sample may be carry-over from other donors' samples.

The CDR3, as DNA: TGTGCCAGCAGTTACGCGAGGGGTAGGGGGCAGTACTTC. Translation gives CASSYARGRGQYF. This chain links TRBV6-6 with TRBJ2-7; D assignment may be TRBD1 or TRBD2 (5 bases each). This CDR3 comprises 13 residues. The germline V gene has CDR1 MNHNY and CDR2 SVGAGI (reference sequence). Between the trimmed V and J ends, which lost 2 bases and 9 bases, there was a span of 14 bases.